This TCR beta chain was identified in a study of regulatory T cells in long-lasting Graves disease. Study-level findings and limits: Samples came from peripheral blood alone, without thyroid tissue.

On this clonotype: No antigen is known for it.

iRepertoire HTBI primers and Arm-PCR of CDR3 regions built TCR beta libraries. In the original processing: Spanning all samples, the identified segments comprised around 62 TRBV and more than 11 TRBJ. One entry per CDR3 protein, called by TCRdb with MiXCR from the multiplex PCR reads. TCRdb, rather than the study authors, made the V and J calls. The sample holds about 200,000 distinct CDR3 sequences; roughly 20% are singletons and the top ten take 12%. This CDR3 spans 14 amino acids. Trimming took off 4 bases at V and 5 bases at J, with 14 bases between the two ends. Germline V gene lookup returns CDR1 SGHTA and CDR2 FQGNSA. Time point denoted: newly diagnosed GD, antithyroid drugs for less than 3 months. PBMCs provided the RNA from which the TCR library was made. The same data also went into a second study, on T cells in Graves' hyperthyroidism and ophthalmopathy. From that study: The TCR CDR3 was amplified in a first-round RT-PCR using the HTBI primer set.

The TCR sequence derives from a woman aged 25 to 39 with Graves disease. Here the sequenced sample was peripheral blood mononuclear cells (PBMCs), taken at new diagnosis, from a patient treated with antithyroid drugs. The chain joins TRBV7-2 to TRBJ1-1; D may be TRBD1 (5 bases). CDR3 sequence (DNA): TGTGCCAGCAGCTCTCCGCCTGGGGGGACTGAAGCTTTCTTT. Translating gives CASSSPPGGTEAFF.